The clone carrying this T cell receptor (beta chain) was recorded once. The CDR3 has 13 amino acids. Trimming stripped 3 bases from V and 9 bases from J, with 14 bases between. CDR1 and CDR2 (germline): LNHNV, YYDKDF (reference sequence). Clones were sequenced by immunoSEQ multiplex PCR, and TCRdb holds only the in-frame ones, with some missing. The sample holds about 210,000 clones, roughly 80% seen once. This sample is part of a study of blood T cell repertoires in COVID-19. The source is a woman of 80 years or more with COVID-19, enrolled during active disease. Specimen: peripheral blood. The gene calls are TRBV15 and TRBJ1-1, with D unclear. CDR3 sequence: CATSRETGIQAFF. DNA for the CDR3: TGTGCCACCAGCAGGGAGACCGGGATACAAGCTTTCTTT.